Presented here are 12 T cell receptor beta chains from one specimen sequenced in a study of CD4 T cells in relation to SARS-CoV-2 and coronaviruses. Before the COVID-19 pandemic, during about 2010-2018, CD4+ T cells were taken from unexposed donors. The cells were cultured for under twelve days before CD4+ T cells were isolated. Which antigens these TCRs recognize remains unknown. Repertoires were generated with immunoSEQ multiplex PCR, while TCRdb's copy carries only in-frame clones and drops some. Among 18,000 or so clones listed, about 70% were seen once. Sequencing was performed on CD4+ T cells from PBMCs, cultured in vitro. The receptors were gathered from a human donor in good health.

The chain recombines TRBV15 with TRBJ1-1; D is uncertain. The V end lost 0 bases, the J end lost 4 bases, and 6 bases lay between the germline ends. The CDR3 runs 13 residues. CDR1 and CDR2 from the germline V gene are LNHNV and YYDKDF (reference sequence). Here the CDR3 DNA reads TGTGCCACCAGCAGAGATCGGAGCACTGAAGCTTTCTTT. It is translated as CATSRDRSTEAFF.

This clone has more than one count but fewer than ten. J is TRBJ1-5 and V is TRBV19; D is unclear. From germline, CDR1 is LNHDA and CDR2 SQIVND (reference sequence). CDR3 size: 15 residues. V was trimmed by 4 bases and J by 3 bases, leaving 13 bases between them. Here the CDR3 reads CASSTYRWDNQPQHF. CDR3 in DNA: TGTGCCAGTAGTACTTACCGGTGGGACAATCAGCCCCAGCATTTT.

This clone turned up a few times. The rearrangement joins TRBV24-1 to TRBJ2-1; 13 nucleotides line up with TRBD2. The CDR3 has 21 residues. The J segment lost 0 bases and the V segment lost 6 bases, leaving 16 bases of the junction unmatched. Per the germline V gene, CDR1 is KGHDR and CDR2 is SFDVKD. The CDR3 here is CATSRSPGTSGTTTSYNEQFF. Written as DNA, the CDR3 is TGTGCCACCAGTAGAAGTCCCGGGACTAGCGGGACGACCACCTCCTACAATGAGCAGTTCTTC.

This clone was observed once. The CDR3 DNA sequence: TGTGCCAGCAGCTTAGGAGGGACAGGTTCCTACGAGCAGTACTTC. It specifies CASSLGGTGSYEQYF. The rearrangement links TRBV11-1 to TRBJ2-7, with TRBD1 matching over 8 bases. Germline V gives CDR1 SGHAT, CDR2 FQDESV (reference sequence). This CDR3 is built from 15 residues. J gave up 1 base and V 1 base, and 3 bases lay outside the gene matches.

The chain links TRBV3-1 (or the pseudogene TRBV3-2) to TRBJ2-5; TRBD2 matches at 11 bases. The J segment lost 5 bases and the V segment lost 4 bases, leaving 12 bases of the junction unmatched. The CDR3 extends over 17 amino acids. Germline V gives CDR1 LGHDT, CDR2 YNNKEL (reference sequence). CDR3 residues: CASSPRGSGRALETQYF. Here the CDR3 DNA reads TGTGCCAGCAGCCCACGGGGTAGCGGGAGGGCCCTGGAGACCCAGTACTTC.

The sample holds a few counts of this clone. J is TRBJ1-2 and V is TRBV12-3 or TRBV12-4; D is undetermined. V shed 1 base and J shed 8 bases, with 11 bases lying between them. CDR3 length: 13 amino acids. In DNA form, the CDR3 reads TGTGCCAGCAGTTTAGGAACGGCCCGGGGCTACACCTTC. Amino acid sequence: CASSLGTARGYTF.

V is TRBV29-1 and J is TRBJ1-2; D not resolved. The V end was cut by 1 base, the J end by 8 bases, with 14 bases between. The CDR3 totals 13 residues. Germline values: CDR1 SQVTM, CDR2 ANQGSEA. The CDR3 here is CSVEATQGRGYTF. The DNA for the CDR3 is TGCAGCGTTGAAGCGACTCAAGGGAGGGGCTACACCTTC.

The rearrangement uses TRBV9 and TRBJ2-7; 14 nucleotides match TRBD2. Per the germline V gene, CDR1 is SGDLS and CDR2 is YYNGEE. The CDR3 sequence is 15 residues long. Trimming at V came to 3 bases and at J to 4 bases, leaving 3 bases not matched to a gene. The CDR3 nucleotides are TGTGCCAGCAGCGGGGGACTAGCGGGAGTGTACGAGCAGTACTTC. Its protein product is CASSGGLAGVYEQYF.

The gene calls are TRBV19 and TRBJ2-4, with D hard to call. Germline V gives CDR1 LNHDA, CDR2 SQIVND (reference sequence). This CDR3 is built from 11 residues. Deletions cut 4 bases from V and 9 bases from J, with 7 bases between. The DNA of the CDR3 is TGTGCCAGTAGTACTGGGGTCATTCAGTACTTC. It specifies CASSTGVIQYF.

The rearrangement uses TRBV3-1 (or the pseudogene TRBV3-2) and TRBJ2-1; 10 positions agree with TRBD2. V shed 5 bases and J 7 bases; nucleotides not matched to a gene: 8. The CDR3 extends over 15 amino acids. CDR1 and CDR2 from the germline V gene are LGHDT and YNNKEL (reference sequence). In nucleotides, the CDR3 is TGTGCCAGCAGCTTGGCTAGCGGGAGTAGTAATGAGCAGTTCTTC. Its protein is CASSLASGSSNEQFF.

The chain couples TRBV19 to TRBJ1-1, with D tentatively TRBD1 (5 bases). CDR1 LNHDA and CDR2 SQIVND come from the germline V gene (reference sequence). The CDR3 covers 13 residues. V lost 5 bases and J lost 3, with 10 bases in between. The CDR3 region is CASSSGGYTEAFF. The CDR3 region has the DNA TGTGCCAGTAGTTCGGGGGGGTACACTGAAGCTTTCTTT.

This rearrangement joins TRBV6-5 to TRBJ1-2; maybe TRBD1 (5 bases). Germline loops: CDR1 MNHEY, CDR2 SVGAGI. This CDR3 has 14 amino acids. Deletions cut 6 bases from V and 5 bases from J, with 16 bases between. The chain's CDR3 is CASSRDSSQYGYTF. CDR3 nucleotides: TGTGCCAGCAGCAGGGACTCCTCCCAGTATGGCTACACCTTC.